One sample yielded the 25 T cell receptor beta chains listed below, sequenced in a study of blood T cell repertoires in COVID-19. Repertoires were generated with immunoSEQ multiplex PCR, while TCRdb's copy carries only in-frame clones and drops some. The sample carries approximately 350,000 clones, around four fifths recorded once. Source material: PBMCs or T cells enriched from blood (not recorded which). These receptors came from a woman aged 45-60 years who had recovered from COVID-19.

Of note for this clone: Distinct nucleotide sequences in the sample also encode this CDR3. The chain employs TRBV12-3 or TRBV12-4 and TRBJ2-7; D is possibly TRBD1 (6 bases). V was clipped by 4 bases and J by 1 base, with 8 bases between them. CDR3 size: 13 residues. CDR3: CASSSTGSYEQYF. CDR3 DNA: TGTGCCAGCAGTTCTACAGGGTCCTACGAGCAGTACTTC.

This clone was recorded only once. The DNA is omitted, as the CDR3 cannot be located on it reliably, and the CDR3 follows TCRdb's listing. The chain carries TRBV29-1 and TRBJ2-1; the table names TRBD2, a call not compared with the DNA. Germline-derived CDR1 and CDR2 are SQVTM and ANQGSEA. The CDR3 length is 11 residues, termini included. CDR3 region: CSVVASGAGFF.

This clone was seen more than once but under ten times. The rearrangement links TRBV2 to TRBJ2-5, with 8 bases aligning to TRBD2. CDR3 length: 14 amino acids. CDR1 is SNHLY and CDR2 is FYNNEI in the germline V gene. The V and J ends lost 6 bases and 3 bases, in that order; junction bases with no gene match: 6. The CDR3: CASRPGTREETQYF. The CDR3 DNA follows: TGTGCCAGCAGACCCGGGACTAGGGAAGAGACCCAGTACTTC.

Details on this clone: Other DNA sequences in the same sample also yield this CDR3. The J gene is TRBJ1-2, the V gene TRBV18; 7 bases align to TRBD1. Germline trimming cut 2 bases from V and 5 bases from J; bases unmatched to any gene: 2. The CDR3 is 13 residues long. Germline CDR1 reads KGHSH; CDR2 reads LQKENI. The CDR3 region has the DNA TGTGCCAGCTCACCAGACAGGGCATATGGCTACACCTTC. Protein: CASSPDRAYGYTF.

The chain is built from TRBV5-1 and TRBJ2-1, with TRBD2 matching 11 bases. CDR1 SGHRS and CDR2 YFSETQ come from the germline V gene. The CDR3 covers 16 residues. The ends lost 1 base at V and 6 bases at J; junction bases unmatched: 6. The DNA for the CDR3 is TGCGCCAGCAGCTTGCCAACTAGCGGGGGACTCAATGAGCAGTTCTTC. Translated, it gives CASSLPTSGGLNEQFF.

This clone came up once. The chain carries TRBV18 and TRBJ2-5; 10 bases match TRBD1. After removal of 6 bases from V and 3 bases from J, the junction contained 4 bases not matched to a gene. CDR1 KGHSH and CDR2 LQKENI come from the germline V gene. The CDR3 sequence is 14 residues long. The CDR3 loop is CASSPGQGKETQYF. The CDR3 bases are TGTGCCAGCTCGCCGGGACAGGGGAAAGAGACCCAGTACTTC.

The rearrangement links TRBV7-9 to TRBJ1-3; TRBD1 agrees at 7 bases. The V segment lost 0 bases and the J segment 4 bases; nucleotides outside the gene matches: 3. The CDR3 runs to 15 residues. Germline values: CDR1 SEHNR, CDR2 FQNEAQ (reference sequence). The CDR3 nucleotides read TGTGCCAGCAGCTTAGCTAAGGGACAGGGAAACACCATATATTTT. It encodes CASSLAKGQGNTIYF. The full variable domain, its missing parts supplied by reference TRBV7-9 and TRBJ1-3, is DTGVSQNPRHKITKRGQNVTFRCDPISEHNRLYWYRQTLGQGPEFLTYFQNEAQLEKSRLLSDRFSAERPKGSFSTLEIQRTEQGDSAMYLCASSLAKGQGNTIYFGEGSWLTVV.

This clone has just one count. The rearrangement links TRBV6-5 to TRBJ2-7; D possibly corresponds to TRBD2 (5 bases). From germline, CDR1 is MNHEY and CDR2 SVGAGI. The CDR3 consists of 13 residues. The ends were cut back, 6 bases at V and 2 bases at J, with 11 bases in the middle. The CDR3 DNA reads as TGTGCCAGCAGAGCGGAGCCAACCTACGAGCAGTACTTC. It yields the protein CASRAEPTYEQYF.

The gene calls are TRBV15 and TRBJ1-3; D gene unclear. Germline V lookup: CDR1 LNHNV, CDR2 YYDKDF (reference sequence). Trimming shortened V by 0 bases and J by 0 bases, and 9 bases separated the two germline ends. The CDR3 is 16 residues long. CDR3 amino acids: CATSRDGSNSGNTIYF. The CDR3 nucleotides are TGTGCCACCAGCAGAGATGGGAGTAACTCTGGAAACACCATATATTTT.

V and J are TRBV18 and TRBJ2-3; 8 bases are shared with TRBD1. The V gene end was trimmed by 6 bases and the J gene end by 0 bases; junction bases not matched to a gene: 5. This CDR3 region has 15 residues. Germline V gene data show CDR1 as KGHSH and CDR2 as LQKENI. CDR3 region: CASSERQGSTDTQYF. DNA of the CDR3: TGTGCCAGCTCCGAACGACAGGGGAGCACAGATACGCAGTATTTT.

The genes are TRBV7-2 and TRBJ2-7, with D perhaps TRBD1 (5 bases). CDR1 SGHTA and CDR2 FQGNSA come from the germline V gene. The V and J ends lost 2 bases and 3 bases respectively, with 14 bases between them. This CDR3 has 15 residues. The CDR3 sequence is CASSLRAGFNYEQYF. CDR3 in DNA: TGTGCCAGCAGCTTAAGGGCAGGGTTCAACTACGAGCAGTACTTC.

The chain links TRBV7-3 to TRBJ2-1; perhaps TRBD2 as D (5 bases). The V and J ends lost 4 bases and 12 bases respectively, with 16 bases between them. CDR1 is SGHTA and CDR2 is FQGTGA in the germline V gene. This CDR3 has 13 residues. This CDR3 is CASSSTLLVGQFF. The CDR3 nucleotides are TGTGCCAGCAGCTCGACCCTACTAGTGGGGCAGTTCTTC.

The rearrangement joins TRBV7-9 to TRBJ2-7; 7 nucleotides align to TRBD1. CDR1 is SEHNR, CDR2 FQNEAQ, per germline (reference sequence). The CDR3 totals 17 residues. V lost 4 bases, J lost 0 bases, and 12 bases stayed unmatched. CDR3 DNA: TGTGCCAGCAGCTCCGACCGGACAGGCCTGAGCTCCTACGAGCAGTACTTC. Encoded protein: CASSSDRTGLSSYEQYF.

This chain links TRBV6-2 or TRBV6-3 with TRBJ2-5; 7 positions match TRBD2. The germline V gene encodes CDR1 MNHEY and CDR2 SVGEGT. The trim removed 1 base at V and 5 bases at J, leaving 10 bases unmatched. This CDR3 comprises 16 residues. The CDR3, as DNA: TGTGCCAGCAGTTACTTGGGAGGGAGGGCAGTTGAGACCCAGTACTTC. As protein: CASSYLGGRAVETQYF.

The chain is built from TRBV7-2 and TRBJ1-2; 12 nucleotides line up with TRBD1. This CDR3 region has 14 residues. Unmatched junction bases numbered 3, after V lost 5 bases and J lost 5 bases. The germline gives CDR1 SGHTA, CDR2 FQGNSA. This CDR3 is CASSRDRGRYGYTF. In DNA, the CDR3 is TGTGCCAGCAGCCGGGACAGGGGGCGGTATGGCTACACCTTC.

The V gene is TRBV13, the J gene TRBJ2-7; 8 nucleotides align to TRBD1. Germline V gives CDR1 PRHDT, CDR2 FYEKMQ (reference sequence). The V gene end was trimmed by 2 bases and the J gene end by 2 bases; junction bases not matched to a gene: 2. CDR3 length: 14 amino acids. This CDR3 is CASSLTGGTYEQYF. The CDR3 DNA follows: TGTGCCAGCAGCTTAACAGGGGGAACCTACGAGCAGTACTTC.

The gene calls are TRBV19 and TRBJ2-3; TRBD2 is a possible D gene (6 bases). With 6 bases removed from V and 14 bases from J, the gap between germline ends came to 21 bases. Germline CDR1 LNHDA, CDR2 SQIVND (reference sequence). This CDR3 is 13 amino acids long. Here the CDR3 DNA reads TGTGCCAGTAGCCCCCCGGGAGCGCCCAGCCCGTATTTT. Translation: CASSPPGAPSPYF.

The J gene is TRBJ1-5, the V gene TRBV7-2; possibly TRBD1 for D (5 bases). Between the trimmed V and J ends, which lost 5 bases and 3 bases, there was a span of 11 bases. Germline lookup yields CDR1 SGHTA and CDR2 FQGNSA. The CDR3 spans 14 residues. The CDR3 loop is CASSLGGYNQPQHF. The CDR3 DNA reads TGTGCCAGCAGCCTCGGGGGGTACAATCAGCCCCAGCATTTT.

The gene calls are TRBV4-1 and TRBJ1-4; tentative D call: TRBD1 (6 bases). CDR3 length: 16 amino acids. The germline V and J ends were trimmed by 0 bases and 7 bases, with 15 bases remaining between them. Per germline, CDR1 MGHRA and CDR2 YSYEKL. In DNA form, the CDR3 reads TGCGCCAGCAGCCAAGAGTGGCCAGGGGTGGCTGAAAAACTGTTTTTT. Its translation is CASSQEWPGVAEKLFF.

The chain links TRBV7-9 to TRBJ2-7; D is ambiguous. Germline V lookup: CDR1 SEHNR, CDR2 FQNEAQ (reference sequence). The CDR3 has 12 amino acids. The ends were cut back, 1 base at V and 4 bases at J, with 5 bases in the middle. The CDR3 nucleotides read TGTGCCAGCAGCTTAGGTTCTTACGAGCAGTACTTC. Its translation is CASSLGSYEQYF. The full variable domain, its missing parts supplied by reference TRBV7-9 and TRBJ2-7, is DTGVSQNPRHKITKRGQNVTFRCDPISEHNRLYWYRQTLGQGPEFLTYFQNEAQLEKSRLLSDRFSAERPKGSFSTLEIQRTEQGDSAMYLCASSLGSYEQYFGPGTRLTVT.

In DNA, the CDR3 is TGTGCCAGCAGCCAGGGACAACCGGGACTAGCGGGGGTCGAGCAGTACTTC. It codes for CASSQGQPGLAGVEQYF. The chain couples TRBV3-1 (or the pseudogene TRBV3-2) to TRBJ2-7, with 14 bases aligning to TRBD2. Trimming took 3 bases from V and 6 from J; bases not matched to a gene: 10. Per the germline V gene, CDR1 is LGHDT and CDR2 is YNNKEL (reference sequence). The CDR3 has 17 amino acids.

As DNA, the CDR3 is TGCAGTGTGTACAGGGGAAACACCATATATTTT. This translates into CSVYRGNTIYF. V gene TRBV20-1 combines with J gene TRBJ1-3, with D maybe TRBD1 (5 bases). Trimming removed 7 bases at V and 4 bases at J, with 8 bases between. The CDR3 extends over 11 amino acids. The germline CDR1 and CDR2 sequences are DFQATT and SNEGSKA (reference sequence).

The rearrangement joins TRBV6-5 to TRBJ2-7; D perhaps matches TRBD1 (5 bases). The CDR3 sequence is 12 residues long. The V gene lost 11 bases and the J gene lost 3 bases, with 14 bases spanning the gap. Germline V gene lookup returns CDR1 MNHEY and CDR2 SVGAGI. The CDR3 coding sequence is TGTGCCCGCTTAAAGGGGATCTACGAGCAGTACTTC. This translates into CARLKGIYEQYF.

This chain joins TRBV19 and TRBJ1-1; D ambiguous. V dropped 7 bases and J dropped 1 base, with 4 bases sitting between them. The CDR3 consists of 11 residues. Germline CDR1 and CDR2: LNHDA and SQIVND (reference sequence). CDR3: CASTRNTEAFF. The CDR3 DNA sequence: TGTGCCAGTACCAGGAACACTGAAGCTTTCTTT.

The V and J genes are TRBV7-9 and TRBJ2-5; 8 bases are shared with TRBD2. Germline values: CDR1 SEHNR, CDR2 FQNEAQ (reference sequence). This CDR3 is built from 19 residues. V lost 1 base, J lost 5 bases, and 18 bases stayed unmatched. The CDR3, as DNA: TGTGCCAGCAGCTTAGGTATTTTCGAAGCGGGAGAATTTGGGGAGACCCAGTACTTC. It specifies CASSLGIFEAGEFGETQYF.